This T cell receptor beta chain was identified during a study of post-analysis software for immune sequencing data. The study, taken as a whole, reports: In patients, TRBV5-6, TRBV5-1 and TRBV20-1 belonged to four or five TRBV segments found more frequently than in controls.

Trimming stripped 6 bases from V and 6 bases from J, with 15 bases between. Germline lookup yields CDR1 MDHEN and CDR2 SYDVKM. This CDR3 is built from 14 residues. Tagging with unique molecular identifiers was a feature of the TCR beta cDNA libraries. When roughly 0.9 to 10 million T cells were used, they gave around 500,000 cDNA molecules. TCRdb called the PCR reads again in MiXCR, with one record for every CDR3 protein. This sample has more than 350,000 distinct CDR3 sequences, with 35% to 45% found just once. About this clonotype itself: No antigen is known for it.

The chain joins TRBV28 to TRBJ2-1; D not certain. Sample: blood. The clonotype originates from a girl aged 2 to 10 with multiple sclerosis. DNA for the CDR3: TGTGCCAGCAGCATCGTTCGAGTAATCAATGAGCAGTTCTTC. Encoded protein: CASSIVRVINEQFF.